This record covers a single T cell receptor (beta chain). This sample is part of a study of blood T cell repertoires in COVID-19. Study details: COVID-19 samples, acute and convalescent, were from the United States, Italy and Spain. Sample material is recorded as cDNA or gDNA derived from T cells, B-cell-depleted T cells, or PBMCs.

Study processing details: Estimation of nucleated cell counts was performed using reference gene primer amplification. Profiled with immunoSEQ multiplex PCR; TCRdb holds only in-frame clones, not every one. V, J and clone size are taken as reported in that table, and D and trimming were inferred from the DNA itself. The sample includes around 310,000 clones, 88% of them seen just once. Germline lookup yields CDR1 SGHTS and CDR2 YDEGEE. CDR3 length equals 16 residues. The V gene lost 0 bases and the J gene lost 0 bases, with 10 bases spanning the gap. The genes are TRBV5-8 and TRBJ2-1; D is uncertain. This receptor was obtained from a woman between 45 and 65 years old with active or convalescent COVID-19. Material: peripheral blood. DNA of the CDR3: TGTGCCAGCAGCTTGGCCCACATCTCCTCCTACAATGAGCAGTTCTTC. It specifies CASSLAHISSYNEQFF.